This TCR beta chain was retrieved from a study of shared clonotypes between healthy human individuals. This table comes from immunoSEQ multiplex PCR, and its TCRdb copy is limited to in-frame clones, with some not included. This sample carries some 1.1 million clones, about 80% of them seen once, and the ten largest clones take 0.89%. The CDR3 has 15 residues. Germline CDR1 and CDR2: SGHRS and YFSETQ. V lost 0 bases to trimming and J lost 7 bases; unmatched junction nucleotides: 7. This chain connects TRBV5-1 to TRBJ1-1, with 9 bases that match TRBD1. This receptor was taken from a man younger than 35 in good health. Some clones in this sample may be carry-over from other donors' samples. Sequenced: memory CD4+ T cells from PBMCs. Subset here: CD45RA-negative fraction. Here the CDR3 reads CASSLDTGGGIEAFF. CDR3 sequence (DNA): TGCGCCAGCAGCTTGGATACAGGGGGCGGCATTGAAGCTTTCTTT.